This record looks at one T cell receptor beta chain sequence and its context. This sample is part of a study of T cell changes during pregnancy in multiple sclerosis. Germline V lookup: CDR1 MDHEN, CDR2 SYDVKM. The CDR3 runs 14 residues. The junction had 10 bases not matched to a gene; V was cut back by 6 bases and J by 9 bases. Measured with immunoSEQ multiplex PCR; TCRdb has only the in-frame clones, and not every one. This sample yields more than 40,000 clones, of which under 90% are seen a single time; under 1.5% belongs to the top ten. This chain uses TRBV28 with TRBJ2-5; 10 nucleotides align to TRBD2. This material consisted of peripheral blood, taken in the first trimester of pregnancy. This receptor was identified in a female donor in good health, enrolled as a control in a pregnancy study. CDR3 nucleotide sequence: TGTGCCAGCAGAGCGGGGGGGGCCGTGTGGGCCCAGTACTTC. Translated: CASRAGGAVWAQYF.